This entry features one T cell receptor beta chain sequence. RNA totalling about 0.5 to 1 ug underwent reverse transcription with random hexamers. The method of amplification for TCR beta CDR3 was immunoSEQ multiplex PCR, covering 54 Vbeta and 13 Jbeta. TCRdb redid the calling of the immunoSEQ multiplex PCR reads with MiXCR, one entry per CDR3 protein. The sample holds 170,000 or so distinct CDR3 sequences, under 95% seen once. The data originate from a study of CD8 T cells in Susac syndrome. The CDR3 length is 14 residues. V was cut by 5 bases and J by 4 bases, with 12 bases left in between. Germline V CDR1 and CDR2: LGHNA, YNFKEQ.

The source is a human donor with multiple sclerosis. The chain couples TRBV4-2 to TRBJ2-1, with unresolved D. The material sequenced was CD4+ T cells from PBMCs. The CDR3 loop reads CASSKPGFYNEQFF. For the CDR3, the DNA is TGTGCCAGCAGCAAACCAGGTTTTTACAATGAGCAGTTCTTC.